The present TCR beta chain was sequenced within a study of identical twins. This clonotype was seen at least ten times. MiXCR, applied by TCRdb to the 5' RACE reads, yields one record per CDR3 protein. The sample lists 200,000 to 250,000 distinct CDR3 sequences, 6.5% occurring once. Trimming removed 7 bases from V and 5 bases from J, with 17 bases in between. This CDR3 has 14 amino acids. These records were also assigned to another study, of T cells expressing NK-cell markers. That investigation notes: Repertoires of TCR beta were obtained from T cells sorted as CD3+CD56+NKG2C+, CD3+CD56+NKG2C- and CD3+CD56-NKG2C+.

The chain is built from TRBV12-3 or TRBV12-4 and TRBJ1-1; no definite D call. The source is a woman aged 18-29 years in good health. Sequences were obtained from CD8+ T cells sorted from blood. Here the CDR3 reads CASTERAGRTEAFF. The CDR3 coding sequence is TGTGCCAGCACCGAACGGGCCGGGCGGACTGAAGCTTTCTTT.